The rows below give T cell receptor beta chains drawn from one sample of a study of T cells in Graves' hyperthyroidism and ophthalmopathy. TCRdb re-analysed the multiplex PCR reads in MiXCR, keeping a single row per CDR3 protein. The sample contains roughly 380,000 distinct CDR3 sequences, about 14% of which appear only once. The sequencing input was blood. These receptors were taken from a man aged 25-40 years with Graves' hyperthyroidism that later progressed to Graves' ophthalmopathy. CDR3s include the opening cysteine and the closing phenylalanine or tryptophan. The order of the fields is CDR3 protein, CDR3 DNA, clone size, D gene, V gene, J gene. A D gene is named only where the DNA matches it firmly. Some rows have no size entry. The others give once, few or many, or a class for an expanded clone.

CASSLDRPAEAFF,TGTGCCAGCAGCTTAGATAGGCCGGCTGAAGCTTTCTTT,many,NA,TRBV11-3,TRBJ1-1
CASSPPDRDNEKLFF,TGTGCTAGTTCCCCCCCGGACCGGGATAATGAAAAACTGTTTTTT,few,NA,TRBV12-5,TRBJ1-4
CASSLDRSGNTIYF,TGTGCCAGCAGTTTAGACAGGTCAGGAAACACCATATATTTT,NA,NA,TRBV28,TRBJ1-3
CASSQDFRGNEQFF,TGTGCCAGCAGCCAAGATTTCCGGGGGAATGAGCAGTTCTTC,few,NA,TRBV3-1,TRBJ2-1
CASRTSGGLYNEQFF,TGCGCCAGCAGGACTAGCGGGGGCCTCTACAATGAGCAGTTCTTC,few,TRBD2,TRBV10-2,TRBJ2-1
CASRLGQANYGYTF,TGTGCCAGCAGATTGGGACAGGCCAACTATGGCTACACCTTC,many,TRBD1,TRBV12-3/TRBV12-4,TRBJ1-2
CSARVGGASREQYF,TGCAGTGCTAGAGTCGGGGGCGCTTCTAGGGAGCAGTACTTC,NA,NA,TRBV20-1,TRBJ2-7
CSVKQGAPSYGYTF,TGCAGTGTTAAACAGGGGGCGCCTAGCTATGGCTACACCTTC,many,TRBD1,TRBV20-1,TRBJ1-2
CASSEVSGDAYGYTF,TGTGCCAGCAGTGAAGTTTCCGGGGACGCCTATGGCTACACCTTC,many,NA,TRBV6-1,TRBJ1-2
CSARETGDYGYTF,TGCAGTGCTAGAGAAACAGGAGATTATGGCTACACCTTC,many,NA,TRBV20-1,TRBJ1-2